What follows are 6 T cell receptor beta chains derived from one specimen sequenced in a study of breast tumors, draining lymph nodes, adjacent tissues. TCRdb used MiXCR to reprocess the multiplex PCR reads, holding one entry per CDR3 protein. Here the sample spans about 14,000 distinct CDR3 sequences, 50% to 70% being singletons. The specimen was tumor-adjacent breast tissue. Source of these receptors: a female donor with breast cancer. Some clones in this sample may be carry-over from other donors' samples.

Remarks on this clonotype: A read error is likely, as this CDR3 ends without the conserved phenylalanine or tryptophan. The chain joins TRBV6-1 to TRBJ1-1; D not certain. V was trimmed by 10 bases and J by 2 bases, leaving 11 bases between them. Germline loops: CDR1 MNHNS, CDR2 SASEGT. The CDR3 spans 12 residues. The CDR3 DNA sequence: TGTGCCACCGTACAAAGAAACACTGAAGCTTTCTGT. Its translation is CATVQRNTEAFC.

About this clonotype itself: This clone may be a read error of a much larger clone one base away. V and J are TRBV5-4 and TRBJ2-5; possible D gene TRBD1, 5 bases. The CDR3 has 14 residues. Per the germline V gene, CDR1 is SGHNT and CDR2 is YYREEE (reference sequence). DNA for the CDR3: TGTACCAGCAGCTTGGGGCAGAACCAAGAGACCCAGTACTTC. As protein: CTSSLGQNQETQYF. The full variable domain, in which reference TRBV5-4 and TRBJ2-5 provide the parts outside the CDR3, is ETGVTQSPTHLIKTRGQQVTLRCSSQSGHNTVSWYQQALGQGPQFIFQYYREEENGRGNFPPRFSGLQFPNYSSELNVNALELDDSALYLCTSSLGQNQETQYFGPGTRLLVL.

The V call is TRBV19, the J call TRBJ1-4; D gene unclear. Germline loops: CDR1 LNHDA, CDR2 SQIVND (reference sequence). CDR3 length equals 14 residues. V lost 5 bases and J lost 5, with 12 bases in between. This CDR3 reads CASSVGRNNEKLFF. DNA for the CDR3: TGTGCCAGTAGTGTGGGCAGGAACAATGAAAAACTGTTTTTT. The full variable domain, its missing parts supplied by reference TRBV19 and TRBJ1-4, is DGGITQSPKYLFRKEGQNVTLSCEQNLNHDAMYWYRQDPGQGLRLIYYSQIVNDFQKGDIAEGYSVSREKKESFPLTVTSAQKNPTAFYLCASSVGRNNEKLFFGSGTQLSVL.

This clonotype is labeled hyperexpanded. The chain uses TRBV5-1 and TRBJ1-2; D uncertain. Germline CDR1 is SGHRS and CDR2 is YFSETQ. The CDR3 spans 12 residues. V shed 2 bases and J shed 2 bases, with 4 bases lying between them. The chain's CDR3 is CASSLDNYGYTF. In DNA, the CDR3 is TGCGCCAGCAGCTTAGACAACTATGGCTACACCTTC.

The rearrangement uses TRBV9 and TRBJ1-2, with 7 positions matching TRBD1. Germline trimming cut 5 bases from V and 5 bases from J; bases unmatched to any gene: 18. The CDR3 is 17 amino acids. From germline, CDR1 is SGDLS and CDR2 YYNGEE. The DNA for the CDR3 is TGTGCCAGCAGTTTCGACCAAGGGGGCTTAGATAAGTATGGCTACACCTTC. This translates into CASSFDQGGLDKYGYTF. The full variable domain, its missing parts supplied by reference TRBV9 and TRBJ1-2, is DSGVTQTPKHLITATGQRVTLRCSPRSGDLSVYWYQQSLDQGLQFLIQYYNGEERAKGNILERFSAQQFPDLHSELNLSSLELGDSALYFCASSFDQGGLDKYGYTFGSGTRLTVV.

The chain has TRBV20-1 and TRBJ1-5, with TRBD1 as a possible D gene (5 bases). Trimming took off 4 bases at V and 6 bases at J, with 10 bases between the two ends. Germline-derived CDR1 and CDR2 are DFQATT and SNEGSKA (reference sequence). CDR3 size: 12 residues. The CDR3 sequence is CSATQGGQPQHF. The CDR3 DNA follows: TGCAGTGCTACCCAGGGCGGTCAGCCCCAGCATTTT.